This TCR beta chain was profiled in a study of human T cells and chemical hapten exposure. Study-level results: TCRs exceeding 1 in 1000 frequency stayed unchanged with DPC sensitization. Because all patients had alopecia, their immune responses might differ from healthy ones. Controls formed significantly fewer large CDR3 similarity clusters than expanded TCRs did.

This clonotype was recorded a few times. The antigen is undetermined. The library tagged individual cDNA molecules with unique molecular identifiers. TCRdb independently ran MiXCR on the RACE reads; one entry per CDR3 protein. This table has around 71,000 distinct CDR3 sequences, 9.8% appearing once. The CDR3 is 12 residues long. The germline V and J ends were trimmed by 5 bases and 8 bases, with 12 bases remaining between them. Documented time point: patch test 1, 2 weeks after DPC sensitization. Treatment in this sample: therapeutic diphenylcyclopropenone sensitization with weekly scalp DPC. The sequences come from whole blood, collected in connection with sensitization to the hapten diphenylcyclopropenone (DPC). This chain links TRBV12-3 or TRBV12-4 with TRBJ1-2; D is perhaps TRBD1 (6 bases). This sequence originates from a middle-aged woman with alopecia areata. Some clones in this sample may be carry-over from other donors' samples. The DNA of the CDR3 is TGTGCCAGCAGTCGGACAGCTGCGGGCTACACCTTC. The encoded protein is CASSRTAAGYTF.